The sequence of this T cell receptor (beta chain) was determined in a study of shared clonotypes between healthy human individuals (dated by TCRdb to the early 2020s). Broadly, across the study: A few men and a couple of women, aged 18 to 49 years, made up the cohort. For each donor, CD4 naive and CD4 memory were each run on three plates, CD8 naive on two plates, and CD8 memory on one plate. Libraries were prepared and TCR repertoires were sequenced by different laboratories using diverse techniques, in order to increase sequencing depth and limit assay-specific biases. To estimate repertoire size and how much clonotype sharing occurs between individuals, the study deeply sequenced the blood TCR repertoires of 4 to 6 healthy adults. Per donor, leukapheresis produced somewhere between about 0.8 and 9.5 billion PBMCs. Findings and caveats that apply to the study as a whole: Sharing across several donors was observed for about 5% of naive CD4, 3% to 3.5% of naive CD8, 2% to 2.5% of memory CD4, and around 0.44% of memory CD8 clonotypes. Because the study included only a small number of donors, the genetic and exposure-history diversity represented was limited. Larger estimated clonotype richness was generally found for naive subsets than for memory subsets. Pairwise subsampling led to the expectation that sequencing depth would affect the degree of clonotype sharing among donors. Compared with non-shared clonotypes, the clonotypes found in all four sorted-subset donors had higher generation probabilities. Only blood was sampled, and tissue TCR repertoires likely differ from those in blood. Even with the large sequencing depth, rarefaction of the sorted-subset datasets indicated that sequencing was incomplete.

From the cysteine up to the phenylalanine, the CDR3 has a length of 16 residues. This entry keeps only the CDR3 DNA: 48 bases, framed from base 1. V is shortened by 0 bases, J by 2 bases, and the region joining them spans 12 bases. The germline V gene encodes CDR1 SGHRS and CDR2 YFSETQ. CD8 naive samples were CD45RO-negative cells positively selected for CCR7, giving a CD45RA+CCR7+ population that excluded TemRA cells. The donors were healthy, HIV-negative adults who had no recently reported acute infections or vaccinations. All donors were Caucasian adults living in Nashville, Tennessee, USA. After blood collection by leukapheresis, PBMCs were isolated using Ficoll-Histopaque density gradient centrifugation and then cryopreserved in the vapor phase of liquid nitrogen. Analytical flow cytometry was used to check the purity and quantity of each magnetically sorted T cell population. Genomic DNA was isolated from every sorted fraction and measured by UV absorbance on a Nanodrop 2000c.

Using the deep immunoSEQ assay, multiplex PCR amplified TCR CDR3 regions from genomic DNA. Extracted genomic DNA from each cell subset was spread evenly across all wells of several immunoSEQ 96-well plates, with each plate serving as a replicate. For sorted subsets, each replicate PCR was loaded with roughly 190 ng genomic DNA, equivalent to approximately 33,000 T cell genomes. The purified libraries were quantified using a Qubit 3.0 fluorometer, sized with a Bioanalyzer 2100, and then quantified again using the KAPA Library Quantification kit. Each immunoSEQ 96-well plate was sequenced on its own single-read 150-cycle Illumina NextSeq 550 flow cell. Per the original workflow: Because the immunoSEQ output included only junctional sequences and no quality scores, the filtering could not be the same as the filtering used for full-length reads. To assign V/J genes and CDR3, sequences were annotated against IMGT germline references using PyIR, a Python wrapper for IgBLAST v1.9. Any read was removed if the V/J assignment was weak (E-value above 1e-6), the CDR3 was missing, or the read contained stop codons, out-of-frame junctions, or ambiguous translated residues. V3J clonotypes were defined as sequences sharing an identical inferred V gene, J gene, and CDR3 amino acid sequence. To compute the percentage overlap between repertoires, the number of shared unique clonotypes was divided by the size of the smaller repertoire. RTK rarefaction, the Chao1 estimator, and Recon v2.1 estimates of unobserved clonotypes were used to assess repertoire richness. Generation probabilities were computed with OLGA for all TCRbeta clonotypes obtained by the gDNA method from a handful of donors. Entries here come from immuneACCESS through TCRdb and include only in-frame sequences with V and J called. Some clones fail to appear in such tables; in the studies checked, an unresolved V gene covers under half of the shortfall, and the cause of the remainder is unknown. V, J and clone size were drawn from that table, and D and trimming were deduced from the DNA. This sample is represented by fewer than 1 million clones; 96% of them were singletons. The top ten clones comprise about 0.25% of the sample.

Concerning this clone itself: This clone's antigen is unknown. No base qualities exist here, and no much larger clone lies one base off it.

The sequence is built from TRBV5-1 and TRBJ2-1; the D segment could be TRBD2, given 6 matching bases. The sample was naive CD8+ T cells sorted from blood. Interpreted using the paper, the cell subset or site label stands for: CD45RA+CCR7+. This TCR was sampled from a man aged 25 to 45 in good health. The sequence in DNA is TGCGCCAGCAGCTTGGCGTGGCGGGGAGCCTACAATGAGCAGTTCTTC. Its coded protein is CASSLAWRGAYNEQFF.